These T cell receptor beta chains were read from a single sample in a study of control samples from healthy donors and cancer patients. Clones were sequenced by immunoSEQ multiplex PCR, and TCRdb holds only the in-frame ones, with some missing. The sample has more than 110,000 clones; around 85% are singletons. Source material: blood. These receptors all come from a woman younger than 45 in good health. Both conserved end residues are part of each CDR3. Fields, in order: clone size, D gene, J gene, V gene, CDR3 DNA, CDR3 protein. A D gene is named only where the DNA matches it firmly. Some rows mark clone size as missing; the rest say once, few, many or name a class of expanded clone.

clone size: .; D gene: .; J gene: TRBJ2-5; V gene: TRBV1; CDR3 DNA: TGCACCAGCAGCCAAGTGTGGGAGACCCAGTACTTC; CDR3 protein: CTSSQVWETQYF
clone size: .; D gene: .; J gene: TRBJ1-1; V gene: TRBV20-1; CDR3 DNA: TGCAGTGCTAGTAGGCAGGCCCGGGGGGACACTGAAGCTTTCTTT; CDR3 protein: CSASRQARGDTEAFF
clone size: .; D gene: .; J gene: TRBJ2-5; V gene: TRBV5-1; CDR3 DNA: TGCGCCAGCAGCGCGGACTCGCTGGGGGAGACCCAGTACTTC; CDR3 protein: CASSADSLGETQYF
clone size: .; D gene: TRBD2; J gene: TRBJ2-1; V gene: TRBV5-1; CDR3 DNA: TGCGCCAGCAGCCGGGGACTAGCGGGAGCCAATGAGCAGTTCTTC; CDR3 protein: CASSRGLAGANEQFF
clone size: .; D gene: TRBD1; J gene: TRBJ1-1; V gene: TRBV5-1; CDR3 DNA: TGCGCCAGCAGCCAACAGGGGCAGGGGAACACTGAAGCTTTCTTT; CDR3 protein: CASSQQGQGNTEAFF
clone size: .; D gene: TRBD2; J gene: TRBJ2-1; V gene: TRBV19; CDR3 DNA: TGTGCCAGCAAGACTAGCGGGTTCGGAAATGAGCAGTTCTTC; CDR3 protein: CASKTSGFGNEQFF
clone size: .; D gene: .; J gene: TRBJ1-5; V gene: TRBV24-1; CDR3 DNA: TGTGCCACCAGGTCGGACGGTAGGGAGCCCCAGCATTTT; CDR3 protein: CATRSDGREPQHF
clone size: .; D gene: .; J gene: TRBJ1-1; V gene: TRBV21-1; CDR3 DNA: TGTGCCAGCAGCAAAGGGGAACTGGTGGACACTGAAGCTTTCTTT; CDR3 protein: CASSKGELVDTEAFF
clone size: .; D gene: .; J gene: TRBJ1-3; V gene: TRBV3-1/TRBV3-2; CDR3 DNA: TGTGCCAGCAGCCCGAGGGGAGGCAGCTCTGGAAACACCATATATTTT; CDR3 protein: CASSPRGGSSGNTIYF
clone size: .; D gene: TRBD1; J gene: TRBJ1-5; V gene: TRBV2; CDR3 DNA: TGTGCCAGCAGTGAACGGACAGGGGTCAATCAGCCCCAGCATTTT; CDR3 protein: CASSERTGVNQPQHF
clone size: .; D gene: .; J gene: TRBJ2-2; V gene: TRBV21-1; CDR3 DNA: TGTGCCAGCAGCAAAGGAGAACTAGCGGGAAACACCGGGGAGCTGTTTTTT; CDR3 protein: CASSKGELAGNTGELFF
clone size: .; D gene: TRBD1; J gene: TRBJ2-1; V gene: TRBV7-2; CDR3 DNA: TGTGCCAGCAGCCTATCCGGGACAGCTAACCATGAGCAGTTCTTC; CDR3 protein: CASSLSGTANHEQFF
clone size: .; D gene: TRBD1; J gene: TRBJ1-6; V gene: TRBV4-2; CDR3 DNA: TGTGCCAGCAGCCTGGGACAGGGTAATTCACCCCTCCACTTT; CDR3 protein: CASSLGQGNSPLHF
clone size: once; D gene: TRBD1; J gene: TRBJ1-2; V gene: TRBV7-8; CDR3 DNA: TGTGCCAGCAGCATCGAGACAGGGCTAATTAACTATGGCTACACCTTC; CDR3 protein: CASSIETGLINYGYTF
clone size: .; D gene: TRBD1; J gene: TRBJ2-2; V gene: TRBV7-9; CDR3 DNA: TGTGCCAGCAGCCCCGGGACAGGGAAGTTCCGGGAGCTGTTTTTT; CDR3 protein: CASSPGTGKFRELFF
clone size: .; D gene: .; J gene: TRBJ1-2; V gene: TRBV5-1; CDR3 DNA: TGCGCCAGCAGCTTGGGACAGAACTATGGCTACACCTTC; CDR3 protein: CASSLGQNYGYTF
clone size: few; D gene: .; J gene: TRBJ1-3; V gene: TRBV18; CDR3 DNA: TGTGCCAGCTCAGCATCCGGGACAAGTAACACCATATATTTT; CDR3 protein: CASSASGTSNTIYF
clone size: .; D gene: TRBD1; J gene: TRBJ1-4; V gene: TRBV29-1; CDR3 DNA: TGCAGCGTATCACAGGGGGGCAGGGAAAAACTGTTTTTT; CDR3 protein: CSVSQGGREKLFF
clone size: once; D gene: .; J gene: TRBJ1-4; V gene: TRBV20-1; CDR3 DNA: TGCAGTGCTAGTGGTGGGCTCAGAAATGAAAAACTGTTTTTT; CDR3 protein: CSASGGLRNEKLFF
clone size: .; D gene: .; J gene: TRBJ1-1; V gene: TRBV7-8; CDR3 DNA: TGTGCCAGCAGCTTCGGTGGCTTTGAAGCTTTCTTT; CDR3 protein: CASSFGGFEAFF
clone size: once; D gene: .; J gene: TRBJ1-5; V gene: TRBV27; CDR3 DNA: TGTGCCAGCAGCCCATCCACAGGTTATAGCAATCAGCCCCAGCATTTT; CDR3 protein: CASSPSTGYSNQPQHF
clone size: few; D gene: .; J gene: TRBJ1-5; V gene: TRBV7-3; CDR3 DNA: TGTGCCAGCAGCTTAGACGGTGCAGAGAATCAGCCCCAGCATTTT; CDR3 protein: CASSLDGAENQPQHF
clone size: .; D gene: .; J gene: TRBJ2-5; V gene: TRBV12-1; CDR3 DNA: TGTGCCAGCAGCATGCCCCTTGGCGGGAGAGAGACCCAGTACTTC; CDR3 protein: CASSMPLGGRETQYF
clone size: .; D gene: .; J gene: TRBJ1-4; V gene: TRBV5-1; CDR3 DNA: TGCGCCAGCAGCTTGGAATCCGGGTCGGAAGAAAAACTGTTTTTT; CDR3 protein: CASSLESGSEEKLFF
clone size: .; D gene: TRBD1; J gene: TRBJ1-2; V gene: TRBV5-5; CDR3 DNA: TGTGCCAGCAGCCGCCGGGACAGGGCTAACTATGGCTACACCTTC; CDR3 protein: CASSRRDRANYGYTF
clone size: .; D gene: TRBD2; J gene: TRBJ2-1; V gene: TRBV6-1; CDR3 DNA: TGTGCCAGCAGTGTAGCGGGAGGGCCGGGGGGAGAGCAGTTCTTC; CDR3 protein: CASSVAGGPGGEQFF
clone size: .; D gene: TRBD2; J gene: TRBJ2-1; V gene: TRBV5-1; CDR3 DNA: TGCGCCAGCAGCTTGTTCGGACTAGGCAATGAGCAGTTCTTC; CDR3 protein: CASSLFGLGNEQFF
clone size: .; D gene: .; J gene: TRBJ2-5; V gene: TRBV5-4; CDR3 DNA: TGTGCCAGCAGCTTGCCGGGGGACCAAGAGACCCAGTACTTC; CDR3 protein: CASSLPGDQETQYF
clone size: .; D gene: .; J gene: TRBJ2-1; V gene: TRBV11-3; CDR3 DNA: TGTGCCAGCAGCTTAGACTTCACCAATGAGCAGTTCTTC; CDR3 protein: CASSLDFTNEQFF
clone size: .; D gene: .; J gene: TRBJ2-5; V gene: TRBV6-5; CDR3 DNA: TGTGCCAGCAGTTATCAAGAGACCCAGTACTTC; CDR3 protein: CASSYQETQYF
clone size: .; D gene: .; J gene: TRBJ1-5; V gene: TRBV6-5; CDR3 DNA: TGTGCCAGCAGTTACTCGGGGGGGGAGGTTCAGCCCCAGCATTTT; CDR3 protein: CASSYSGGEVQPQHF
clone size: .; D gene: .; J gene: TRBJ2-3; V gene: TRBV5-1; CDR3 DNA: TGCGCCAGCAGGACACTAGGCGGGGACACAGATACGCAGTATTTT; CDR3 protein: CASRTLGGDTDTQYF
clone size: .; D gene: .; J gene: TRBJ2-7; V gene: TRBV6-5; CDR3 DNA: TGTGCCAGCAGCCCCGCTATGGGGGAGCAGTACTTC; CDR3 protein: CASSPAMGEQYF
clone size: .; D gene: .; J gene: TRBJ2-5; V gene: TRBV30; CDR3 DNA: TGTGCCTGGAACCCTACCGAAGGGACCCAGTACTTC; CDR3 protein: CAWNPTEGTQYF
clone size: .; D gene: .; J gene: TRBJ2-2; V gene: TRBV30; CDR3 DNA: TGTGCCTTCGACGGAGGGGAGACCGGGGAGCTGTTTTTT; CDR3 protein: CAFDGGETGELFF
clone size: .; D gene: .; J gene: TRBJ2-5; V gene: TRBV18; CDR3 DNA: TGTGCCAGCTCCCCAAACCACGGCGGATTACAAGAGACCCAGTACTTC; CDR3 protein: CASSPNHGGLQETQYF
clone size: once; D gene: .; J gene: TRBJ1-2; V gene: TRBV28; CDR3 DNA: TGTGCCAGCAGCCCCACGGTCTATGGCTACACCTTC; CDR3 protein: CASSPTVYGYTF